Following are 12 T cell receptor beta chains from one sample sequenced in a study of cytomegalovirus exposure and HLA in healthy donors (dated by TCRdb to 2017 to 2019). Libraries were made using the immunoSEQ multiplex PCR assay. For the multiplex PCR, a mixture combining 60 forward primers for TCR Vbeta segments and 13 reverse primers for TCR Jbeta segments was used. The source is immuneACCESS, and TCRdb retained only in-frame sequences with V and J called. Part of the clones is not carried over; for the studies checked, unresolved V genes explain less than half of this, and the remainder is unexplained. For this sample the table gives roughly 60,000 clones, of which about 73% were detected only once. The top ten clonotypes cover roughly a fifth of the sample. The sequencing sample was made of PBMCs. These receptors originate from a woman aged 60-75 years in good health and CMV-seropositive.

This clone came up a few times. Written as DNA, the CDR3 is TGTGCCAGCAAAAGGGACAGGGGCGGCAATCAGCCCCAGCATTTT. Amino acids: CASKRDRGGNQPQHF. The chain uses TRBV6-5 and TRBJ1-5; TRBD1 agrees at 10 bases. Germline CDR1 is MNHEY and CDR2 is SVGAGI. There are 15 residues in the CDR3. V was pared by 7 bases and J by 2 bases, with 5 bases of the junction left unmatched.

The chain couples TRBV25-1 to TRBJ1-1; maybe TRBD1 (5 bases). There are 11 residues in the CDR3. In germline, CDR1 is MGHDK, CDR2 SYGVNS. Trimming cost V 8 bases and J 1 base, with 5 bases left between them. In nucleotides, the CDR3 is TGTGCCAGCGGGGCGAACACTGAAGCTTTCTTT. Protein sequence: CASGANTEAFF. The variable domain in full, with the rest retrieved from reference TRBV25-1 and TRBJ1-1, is EADIYQTPRYLVIGTGKKITLECSQTMGHDKMYWYQQDPGMELHLIHYSYGVNSTEKGDLSSESTVSRIRTEHFPLTLESARPSHTSQYLCASGANTEAFFGQGTRLTVV.

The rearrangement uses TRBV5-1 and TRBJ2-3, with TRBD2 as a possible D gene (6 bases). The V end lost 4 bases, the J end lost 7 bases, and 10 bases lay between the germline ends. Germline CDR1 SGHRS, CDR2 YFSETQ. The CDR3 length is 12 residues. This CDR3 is CASSGEANTQYF. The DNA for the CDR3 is TGCGCCAGCAGCGGGGAGGCCAATACGCAGTATTTT.

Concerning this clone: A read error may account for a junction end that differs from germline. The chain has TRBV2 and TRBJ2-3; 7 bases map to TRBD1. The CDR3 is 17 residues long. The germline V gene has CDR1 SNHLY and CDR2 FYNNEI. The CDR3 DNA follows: TGTGCCGGCAGGATAACCAAGGGGGCCAGTAGCACAGATACGCAGTATTTT. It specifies CAGRITKGASSTDTQYF.

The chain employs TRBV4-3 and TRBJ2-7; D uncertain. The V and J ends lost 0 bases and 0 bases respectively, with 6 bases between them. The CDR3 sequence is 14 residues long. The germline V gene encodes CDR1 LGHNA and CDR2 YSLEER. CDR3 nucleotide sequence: TGCGCCAGCAGCCAAGACTCCTTCTCCTACGAGCAGTACTTC. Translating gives CASSQDSFSYEQYF.

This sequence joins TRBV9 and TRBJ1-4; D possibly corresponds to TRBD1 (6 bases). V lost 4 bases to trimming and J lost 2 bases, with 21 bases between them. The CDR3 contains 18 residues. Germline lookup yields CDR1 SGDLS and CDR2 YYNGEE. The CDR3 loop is CASSPTSRGGGTNEKLFF. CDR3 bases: TGTGCCAGCAGCCCTACCTCAAGGGGGGGAGGCACTAATGAAAAACTGTTTTTT.

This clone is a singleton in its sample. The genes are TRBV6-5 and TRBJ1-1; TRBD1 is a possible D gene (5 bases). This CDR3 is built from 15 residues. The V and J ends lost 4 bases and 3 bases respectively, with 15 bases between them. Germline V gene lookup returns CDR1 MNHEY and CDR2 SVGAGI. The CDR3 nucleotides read TGTGCCAGCAGTTCCGACAGATCCCGGGACACTGAAGCTTTCTTT. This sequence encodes CASSSDRSRDTEAFF.

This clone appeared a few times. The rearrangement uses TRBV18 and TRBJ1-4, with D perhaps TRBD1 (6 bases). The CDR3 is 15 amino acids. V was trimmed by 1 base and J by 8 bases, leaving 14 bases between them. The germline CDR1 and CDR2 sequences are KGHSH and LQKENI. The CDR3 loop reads CASSPRVVQGEKLFF. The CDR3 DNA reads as TGTGCCAGCTCACCACGAGTCGTCCAGGGGGAAAAACTGTTTTTT.

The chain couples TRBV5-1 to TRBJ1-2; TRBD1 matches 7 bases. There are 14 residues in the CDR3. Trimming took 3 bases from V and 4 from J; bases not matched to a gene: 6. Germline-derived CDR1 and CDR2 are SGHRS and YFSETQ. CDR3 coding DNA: TGCGCCAGCAGCTCCGGGACAGCCCCCTATGGCTACACCTTC. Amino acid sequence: CASSSGTAPYGYTF.

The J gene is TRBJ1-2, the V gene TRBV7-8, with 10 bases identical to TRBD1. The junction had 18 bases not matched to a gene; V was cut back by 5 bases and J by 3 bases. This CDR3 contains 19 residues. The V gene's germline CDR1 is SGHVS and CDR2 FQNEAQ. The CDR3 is CASSTQWYDRGQSHYGYTF. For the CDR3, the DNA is TGTGCCAGCAGCACCCAATGGTACGACAGGGGGCAATCCCACTATGGCTACACCTTC.

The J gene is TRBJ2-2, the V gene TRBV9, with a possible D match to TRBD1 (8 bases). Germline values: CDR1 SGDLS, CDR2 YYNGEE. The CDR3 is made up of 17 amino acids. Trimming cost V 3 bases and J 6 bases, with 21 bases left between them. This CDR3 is CASSGLAGGATPGELFF. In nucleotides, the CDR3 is TGTGCCAGCAGCGGACTAGCAGGGGGCGCCACTCCCGGGGAGCTGTTTTTT. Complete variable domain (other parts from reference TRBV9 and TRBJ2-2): DSGVTQTPKHLITATGQRVTLRCSPRSGDLSVYWYQQSLDQGLQFLIQYYNGEERAKGNILERFSAQQFPDLHSELNLSSLELGDSALYFCASSGLAGGATPGELFFGEGSRLTVL.

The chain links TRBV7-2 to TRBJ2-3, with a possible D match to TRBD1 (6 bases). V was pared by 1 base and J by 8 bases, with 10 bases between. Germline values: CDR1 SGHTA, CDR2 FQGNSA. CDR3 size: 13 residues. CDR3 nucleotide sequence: TGTGCCAGCAGCTTAGACAGGGTGGGTACGCAGTATTTT. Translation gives CASSLDRVGTQYF.